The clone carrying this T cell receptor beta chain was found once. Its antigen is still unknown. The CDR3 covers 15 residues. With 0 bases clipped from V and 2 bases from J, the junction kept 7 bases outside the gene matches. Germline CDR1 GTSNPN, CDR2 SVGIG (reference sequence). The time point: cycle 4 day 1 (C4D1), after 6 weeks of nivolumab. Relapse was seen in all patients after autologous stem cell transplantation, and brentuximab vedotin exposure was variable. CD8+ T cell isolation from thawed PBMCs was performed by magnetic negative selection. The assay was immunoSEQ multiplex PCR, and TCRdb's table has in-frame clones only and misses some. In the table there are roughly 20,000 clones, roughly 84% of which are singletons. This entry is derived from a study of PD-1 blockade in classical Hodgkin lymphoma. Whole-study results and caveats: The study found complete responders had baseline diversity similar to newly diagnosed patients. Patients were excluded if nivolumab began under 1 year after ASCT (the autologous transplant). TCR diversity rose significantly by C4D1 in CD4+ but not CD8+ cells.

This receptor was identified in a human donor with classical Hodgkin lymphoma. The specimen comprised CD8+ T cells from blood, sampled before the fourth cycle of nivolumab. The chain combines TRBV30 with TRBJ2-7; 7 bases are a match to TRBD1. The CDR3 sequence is CAWSVLGQGAYEQYF. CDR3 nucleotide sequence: TGTGCCTGGAGTGTACTCGGGCAGGGGGCCTACGAGCAGTACTTC.